This T cell receptor beta chain was sequenced during a study of cytomegalovirus exposure and HLA in healthy donors. Study-wide points: Reports described diagnosis of cytomegalovirus status by the classifier as highly specific and sensitive.

The donors were in the roughly 120-subject validation cohort, distinct from the roughly 720-subject first cohort. TCRdb's table, derived via immunoSEQ multiplex PCR, lists solely in-frame clones and lacks some. In the table there are around 190,000 clones, 86% of which are singletons. Comment on this clone: Antigen specificity is unknown.

Germline-derived CDR1 and CDR2 are SQVTM and ANQGSEA. The CDR3 is 11 amino acids. V dropped 4 bases and J dropped 6 bases, with 9 bases sitting between them. Sequencing was carried out using PBMCs. The TCR comes from a young woman in good health and CMV-seronegative. The chain has TRBV29-1 and TRBJ1-2; D ambiguous. CDR3 in DNA: TGCAGCGTTGTACAGTCGCATGGCTACACCTTC. This gives the protein CSVVQSHGYTF.